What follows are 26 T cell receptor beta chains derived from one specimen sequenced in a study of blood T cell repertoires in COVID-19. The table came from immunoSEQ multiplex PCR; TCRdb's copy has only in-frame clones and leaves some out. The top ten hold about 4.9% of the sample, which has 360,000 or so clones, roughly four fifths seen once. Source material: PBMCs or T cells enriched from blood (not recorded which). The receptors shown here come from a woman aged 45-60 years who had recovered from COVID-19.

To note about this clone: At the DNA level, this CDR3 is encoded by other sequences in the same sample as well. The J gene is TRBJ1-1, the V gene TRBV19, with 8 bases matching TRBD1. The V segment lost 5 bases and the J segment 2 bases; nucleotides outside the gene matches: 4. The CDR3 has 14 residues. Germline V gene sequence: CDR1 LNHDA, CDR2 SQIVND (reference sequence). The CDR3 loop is CASSSDRANTEAFF. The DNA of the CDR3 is TGTGCCAGTAGTTCGGACAGGGCTAACACTGAAGCTTTCTTT.

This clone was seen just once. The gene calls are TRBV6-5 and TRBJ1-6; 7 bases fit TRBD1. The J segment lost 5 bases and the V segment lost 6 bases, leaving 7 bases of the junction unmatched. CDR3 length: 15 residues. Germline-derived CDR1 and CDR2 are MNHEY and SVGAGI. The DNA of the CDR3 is TGTGCCAGCAGACCCCCTGGACAGGATAATTCACCCCTCCACTTT. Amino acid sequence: CASRPPGQDNSPLHF.

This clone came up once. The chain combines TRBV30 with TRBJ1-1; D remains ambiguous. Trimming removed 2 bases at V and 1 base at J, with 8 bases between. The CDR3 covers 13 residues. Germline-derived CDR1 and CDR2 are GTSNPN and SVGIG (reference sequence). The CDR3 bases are TGTGCCTGGAGTCGAACTCAGAACACTGAAGCTTTCTTT. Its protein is CAWSRTQNTEAFF.

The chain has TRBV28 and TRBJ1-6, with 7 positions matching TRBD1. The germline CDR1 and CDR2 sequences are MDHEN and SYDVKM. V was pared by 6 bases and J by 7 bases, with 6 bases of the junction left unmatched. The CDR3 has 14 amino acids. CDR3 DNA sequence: TGTGCCAGCAGGGCCCCGGGACAGAATTCACCCCTCCACTTT. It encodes CASRAPGQNSPLHF.

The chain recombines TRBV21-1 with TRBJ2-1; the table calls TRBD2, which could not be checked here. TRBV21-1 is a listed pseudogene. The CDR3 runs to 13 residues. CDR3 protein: CASTQAGGIEQFF. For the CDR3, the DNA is TGTGCCAGCACCCAAGCTGGCGGTATCGAGCAGTTCTTC.

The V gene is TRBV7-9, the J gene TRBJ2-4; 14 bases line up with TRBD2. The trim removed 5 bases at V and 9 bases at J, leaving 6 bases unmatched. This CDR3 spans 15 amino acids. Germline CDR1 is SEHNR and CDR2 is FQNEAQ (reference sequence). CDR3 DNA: TGTGCCAGCAGCGGGGGACTAGCGGGAGTTGGCATTCAGTACTTC. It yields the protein CASSGGLAGVGIQYF.

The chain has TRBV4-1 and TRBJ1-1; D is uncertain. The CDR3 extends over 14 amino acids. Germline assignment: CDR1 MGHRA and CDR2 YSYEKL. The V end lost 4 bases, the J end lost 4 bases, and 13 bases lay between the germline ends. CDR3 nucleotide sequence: TGCGCCAGCAGCCGAAGAGAGAGCTCCACTGAAGCTTTCTTT. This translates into CASSRRESSTEAFF.

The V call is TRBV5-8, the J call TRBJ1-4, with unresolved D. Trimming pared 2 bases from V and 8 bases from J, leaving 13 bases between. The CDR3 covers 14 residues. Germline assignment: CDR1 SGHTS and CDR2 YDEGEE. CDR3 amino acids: CASSFGRVVEKLFF. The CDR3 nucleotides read TGTGCCAGCAGCTTTGGTAGAGTCGTCGAAAAACTGTTTTTT.

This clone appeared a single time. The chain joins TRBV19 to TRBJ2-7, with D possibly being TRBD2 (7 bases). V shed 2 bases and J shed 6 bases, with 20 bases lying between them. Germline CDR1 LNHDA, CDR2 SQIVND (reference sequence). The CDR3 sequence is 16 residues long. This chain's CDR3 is CASSIKVGGPPGEQYF. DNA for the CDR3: TGTGCCAGTAGTATAAAGGTCGGGGGGCCCCCTGGCGAGCAGTACTTC.

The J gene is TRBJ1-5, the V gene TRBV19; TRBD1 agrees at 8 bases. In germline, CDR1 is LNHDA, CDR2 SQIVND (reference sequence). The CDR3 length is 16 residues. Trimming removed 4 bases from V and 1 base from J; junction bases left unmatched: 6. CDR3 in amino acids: CASSKWTGTSNQPQHF. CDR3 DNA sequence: TGTGCCAGTAGTAAGTGGACAGGGACGAGCAATCAGCCCCAGCATTTT.

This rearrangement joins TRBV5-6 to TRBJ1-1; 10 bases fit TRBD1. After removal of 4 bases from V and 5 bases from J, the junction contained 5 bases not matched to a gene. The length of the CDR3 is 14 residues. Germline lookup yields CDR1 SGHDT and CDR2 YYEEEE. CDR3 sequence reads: CASSRDRGSTEAFF. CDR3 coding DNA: TGTGCCAGCAGCCGGGACAGGGGAAGTACTGAAGCTTTCTTT.

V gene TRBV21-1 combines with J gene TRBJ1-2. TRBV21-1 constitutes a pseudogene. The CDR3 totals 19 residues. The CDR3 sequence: CASSKVGGARGRANYGYTF. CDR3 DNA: TGTGCCAGCAGCAAAGTAGGAGGGGCGCGGGGCCGAGCTAACTATGGCTACACCTTC.

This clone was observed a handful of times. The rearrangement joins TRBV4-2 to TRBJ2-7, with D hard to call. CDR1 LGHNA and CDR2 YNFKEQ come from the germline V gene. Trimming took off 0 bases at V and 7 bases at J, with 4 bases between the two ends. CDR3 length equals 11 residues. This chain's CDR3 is CASSQEEEQYF. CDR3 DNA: TGTGCCAGCAGCCAAGAGGAGGAGCAGTACTTC.

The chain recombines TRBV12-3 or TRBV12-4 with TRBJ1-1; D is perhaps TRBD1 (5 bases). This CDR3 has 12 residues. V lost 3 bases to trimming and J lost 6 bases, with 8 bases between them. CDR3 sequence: CASSFAGAEAFF. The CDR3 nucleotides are TGTGCCAGCAGTTTTGCGGGGGCTGAAGCTTTCTTT.

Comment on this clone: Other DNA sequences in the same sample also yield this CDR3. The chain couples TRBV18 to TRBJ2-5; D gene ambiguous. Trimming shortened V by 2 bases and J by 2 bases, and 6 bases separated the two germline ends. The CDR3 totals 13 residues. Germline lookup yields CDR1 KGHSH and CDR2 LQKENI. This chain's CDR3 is CASSPGFQETQYF. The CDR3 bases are TGTGCCAGCTCACCAGGCTTTCAAGAGACCCAGTACTTC.

The CDR3 DNA reads as TGTGCCAGCAGCCAATCACCGGGAGAGGGCGAGACCCAGTACTTC. This gives the protein CASSQSPGEGETQYF. The chain employs TRBV3-1 (or the pseudogene TRBV3-2) and TRBJ2-5, with D maybe TRBD2 (6 bases). CDR1 and CDR2 from the germline V gene are LGHDT and YNNKEL (reference sequence). V was pared by 2 bases and J by 5 bases, with 15 bases between. The CDR3 extends over 15 amino acids.

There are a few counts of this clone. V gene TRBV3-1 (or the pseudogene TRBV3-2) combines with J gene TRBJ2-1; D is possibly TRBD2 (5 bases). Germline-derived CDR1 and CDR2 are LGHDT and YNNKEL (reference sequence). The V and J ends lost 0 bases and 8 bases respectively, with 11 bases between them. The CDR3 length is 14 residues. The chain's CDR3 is CASSQDRGWDEQFF. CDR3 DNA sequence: TGTGCCAGCAGCCAAGATCGGGGTTGGGATGAGCAGTTCTTC.

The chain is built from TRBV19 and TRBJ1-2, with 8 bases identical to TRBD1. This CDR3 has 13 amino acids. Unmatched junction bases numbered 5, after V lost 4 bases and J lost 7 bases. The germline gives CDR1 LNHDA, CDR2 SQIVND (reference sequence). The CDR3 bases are TGTGCCAGTAGTACGGACAGGGTTGGTGGCTACACCTTC. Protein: CASSTDRVGGYTF.

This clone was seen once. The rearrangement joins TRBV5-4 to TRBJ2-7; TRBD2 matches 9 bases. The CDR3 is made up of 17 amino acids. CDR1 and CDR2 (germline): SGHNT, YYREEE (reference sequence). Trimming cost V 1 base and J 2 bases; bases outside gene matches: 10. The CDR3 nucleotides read TGTGCCAGCAGCTTGAAAGCTAGCGGGACACCGCCCTACGAGCAGTACTTC. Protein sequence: CASSLKASGTPPYEQYF.

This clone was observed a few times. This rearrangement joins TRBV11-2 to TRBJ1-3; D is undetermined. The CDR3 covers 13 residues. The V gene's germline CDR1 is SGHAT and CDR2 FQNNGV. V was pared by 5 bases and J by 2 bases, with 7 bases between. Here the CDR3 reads CASSQSAGNTIYF. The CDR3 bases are TGTGCCAGCAGCCAGTCCGCTGGAAACACCATATATTTT.

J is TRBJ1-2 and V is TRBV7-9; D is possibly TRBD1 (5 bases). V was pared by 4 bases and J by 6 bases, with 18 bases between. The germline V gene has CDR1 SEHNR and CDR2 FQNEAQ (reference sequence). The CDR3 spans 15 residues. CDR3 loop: CASSSAGGETNGYTF. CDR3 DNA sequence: TGTGCCAGCAGCTCAGCCGGGGGGGAAACTAATGGCTACACCTTC.

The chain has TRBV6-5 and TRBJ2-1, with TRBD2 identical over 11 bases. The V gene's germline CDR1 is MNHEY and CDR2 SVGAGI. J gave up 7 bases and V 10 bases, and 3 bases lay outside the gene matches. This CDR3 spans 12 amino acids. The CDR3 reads CAIGTSGNEQFF. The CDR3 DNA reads TGTGCCATCGGGACTAGCGGTAATGAGCAGTTCTTC.

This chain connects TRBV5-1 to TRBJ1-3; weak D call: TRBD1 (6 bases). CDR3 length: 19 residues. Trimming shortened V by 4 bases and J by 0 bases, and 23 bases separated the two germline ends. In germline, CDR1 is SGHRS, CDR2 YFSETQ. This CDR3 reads CASSTLPHGQTDSGNTIYF. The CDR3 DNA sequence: TGCGCCAGCAGCACCCTACCACACGGACAGACAGACTCTGGAAACACCATATATTTT.

CDR3 sequence: CAWSDLRVQFF. CDR3 DNA sequence: TGTGCCTGGAGTGACCTGCGGGTCCAGTTCTTC. The chain recombines TRBV30 with TRBJ2-1; weak D call: TRBD2 (5 bases). V lost 1 base, J lost 13 bases, and 11 bases lay in between. Germline V CDR1 and CDR2: GTSNPN, SVGIG (reference sequence). The CDR3 runs 11 residues.

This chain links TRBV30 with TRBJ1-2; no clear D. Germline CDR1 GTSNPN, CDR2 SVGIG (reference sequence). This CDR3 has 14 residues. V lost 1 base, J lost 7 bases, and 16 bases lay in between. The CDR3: CAWSADTAYTGYTF. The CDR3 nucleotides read TGTGCCTGGAGTGCCGACACTGCGTACACTGGCTACACCTTC.

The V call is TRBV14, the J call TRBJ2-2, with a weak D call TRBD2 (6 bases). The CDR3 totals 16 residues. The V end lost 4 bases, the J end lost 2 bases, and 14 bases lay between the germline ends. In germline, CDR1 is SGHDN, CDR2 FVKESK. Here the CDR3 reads CASSLTGLTNTGELFF. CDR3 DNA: TGTGCCAGCAGCCTCACGGGACTGACAAACACCGGGGAGCTGTTTTTT. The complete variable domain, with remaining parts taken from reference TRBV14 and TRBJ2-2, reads EAGVTQFPSHSVIEKGQTVTLRCDPISGHDNLYWYRRVMGKEIKFLLHFVKESKQDESGMPNNRFLAERTGGTYSTLKVQPAELEDSGVYFCASSLTGLTNTGELFFGEGSRLTVL.